The clone carrying this T cell receptor beta chain came up a few times. The sample originates from a study of T cells after somatic rescue of genetic block. Assay used: immunoSEQ multiplex PCR; TCRdb lists only in-frame clones, some missing. The repertoire includes more than 13,000 clones, about 70% of them detected once, and 25% to 30% sits in the top ten. CDR1 SEHNR and CDR2 FQNEAQ come from the germline V gene (reference sequence). The CDR3 length is 16 residues. The germline V and J ends were trimmed by 2 bases and 6 bases, with 19 bases remaining between them. The sample was peripheral blood mononuclear cells (PBMCs). This sequence originates from a man aged 18 to 35. The genes are TRBV7-9 and TRBJ1-1, with D maybe TRBD1 (5 bases). CDR3 protein: CASSLNFVGERSEAFF. CDR3 DNA sequence: TGTGCCAGCAGCTTAAATTTCGTAGGGGAGCGGTCTGAAGCTTTCTTT.